The rows below give T cell receptor beta chains drawn from one sample of a study of blood T cell repertoires in COVID-19. Repertoires were generated with immunoSEQ multiplex PCR, while TCRdb's copy carries only in-frame clones and drops some. The sample includes roughly 140,000 clones, 65% to 85% of them seen just once. Sequenced sample: peripheral blood. The receptors originated from an elderly woman with acute or convalescent COVID-19. Both conserved end residues are part of each CDR3. The D gene is left open where the match is weak. Only part of the rows carry a size: once, few, many, or a class if the clone is expanded.

TRBV7-3	TRBJ2-3	NA	15	TRBD2	CASRPSGLGTDTQYF	TGTGCCAGCAGGCCTAGCGGTCTTGGCACAGATACGCAGTATTTT
TRBV9	TRBJ1-2	NA	14	TRBD1	CASSVGQGDYGYTF	TGTGCCAGCAGCGTAGGACAGGGGGACTATGGCTACACCTTC
TRBV2	TRBJ1-5	NA	15	TRBD1	CASHERQGAYQPQHF	TGTGCCAGCCATGAGAGACAGGGGGCTTACCAGCCCCAGCATTTT
TRBV4-2	TRBJ2-7	NA	15	TRBD1	CASSQRRDRDGEQYF	TGTGCCAGCAGCCAACGCCGGGACAGGGATGGCGAGCAGTACTTC
TRBV2	TRBJ1-6	NA	16	NA	CASSGPGGLGNSPLHF	TGTGCCAGCAGTGGTCCGGGGGGCTTAGGGAATTCACCCCTCCACTTT
TRBV7-2	TRBJ2-4	NA	14	NA	CASSLSGGANIQYF	TGTGCCAGCAGCTTAAGTGGGGGGGCTAACATTCAGTACTTC
TRBV7-6	TRBJ2-2	NA	15	NA	CASSQVSGNTGELFF	TGTGCCAGCAGCCAAGTGTCGGGAAACACCGGGGAGCTGTTTTTT
TRBV27	TRBJ2-7	few	14	NA	CASRFITGTYEQYF	TGTGCCAGCAGATTTATTACAGGGACCTACGAGCAGTACTTC
TRBV2	TRBJ2-1	NA	15	NA	CASSDIAGSYNEQFF	TGTGCCAGCAGTGATATCGCAGGGTCCTACAATGAGCAGTTCTTC
TRBV29-1	TRBJ2-6	NA	15	TRBD1	CSVGDSLSGANVLTF	TGCAGCGTGGGGGACAGCCTCTCTGGGGCCAACGTCCTGACTTTC
TRBV30	TRBJ2-7	NA	16	TRBD1	CAWSHTVGQGRYEQYF	TGTGCCTGGAGCCACACGGTGGGACAGGGGCGCTACGAGCAGTACTTC
TRBV5-8	TRBJ1-5	NA	16	NA	CASSFLRGVGNQPQHF	TGTGCCAGCAGCTTTCTGCGGGGGGTCGGCAATCAGCCCCAGCATTTT
TRBV2	TRBJ1-1	few	13	TRBD1	CASSGQGDTEAFF	TGTGCCAGCAGCGGACAGGGGGATACTGAAGCTTTCTTT
TRBV18	TRBJ2-7	once	14	TRBD1	CASSGGTGVYEQYF	TGTGCCAGCTCGGGCGGGACAGGAGTCTACGAGCAGTACTTC
TRBV15	TRBJ1-2	once	14	NA	CATSRARQDYGYTF	TGTGCCACCAGCAGAGCGCGACAGGACTATGGCTACACCTTC
TRBV18	TRBJ1-5	NA	14	NA	CASSRAVGNQPQHF	TGTGCCAGCTCGAGGGCGGTTGGCAATCAGCCCCAGCATTTT
TRBV24-1	TRBJ2-3	NA	14	NA	CATSDPTYTDTQYF	TGTGCCACCAGTGACCCCACATACACAGATACGCAGTATTTT
TRBV5-1	TRBJ1-2	NA	13	NA	CASSGPENYGYTF	TGCGCCAGCAGCGGTCCTGAGAACTATGGCTACACCTTC
TRBV9	TRBJ2-2	NA	17	TRBD2	CASSAGGTLWDTGELFF	TGTGCCAGCAGCGCGGGGGGGACGTTGTGGGACACCGGGGAGCTGTTTTTT
TRBV5-6	TRBJ1-6	few	17	NA	CASSPRRYRTDNSPLHF	TGTGCCAGCAGCCCGAGACGATACCGGACAGATAACTCACCCCTCCACTTT
TRBV7-8	TRBJ2-7	once	16	NA	CASSPEAHIYSYEQYF	TGTGCCAGCAGCCCTGAGGCGCACATCTACTCCTACGAGCAGTACTTC
TRBV15	TRBJ1-1	NA	21	TRBD1	CATSRDLSFSGTGAGGTEAFF	TGTGCCACCAGCAGAGATCTGAGTTTCTCTGGGACAGGGGCAGGGGGCACTGAAGCTTTCTTT
TRBV7-3	TRBJ2-3	NA	13	NA	CATAVQSTDTQYF	TGTGCCACCGCGGTGCAGAGCACAGATACGCAGTATTTT
TRBV11-3	TRBJ2-7	NA	15	TRBD1	CASSPRDRVSYEQYF	TGTGCCAGCAGCCCCCGGGACAGGGTCTCCTACGAGCAGTACTTC
TRBV21-1	TRBJ1-5	NA	10	NA	CASLHQPQHF	TGTGCCAGCCTTCATCAGCCCCAGCATTTT
TRBV7-9	TRBJ1-4	few	15	NA	CASSTSDRSREKLFF	TGTGCCAGCAGCACATCCGACAGGTCTCGTGAAAAACTGTTTTTT
TRBV5-1	TRBJ1-1	NA	13	TRBD1	CASSFEQGVEAFF	TGCGCCAGCAGCTTTGAGCAGGGGGTTGAAGCTTTCTTT
TRBV9	TRBJ2-1	NA	16	TRBD2	CASSVGLAGLRGEQFF	TGTGCCAGCAGCGTAGGGCTAGCGGGGCTTAGGGGTGAGCAGTTCTTC
TRBV6-5	TRBJ2-7	once	13	TRBD1	CASSDRGLYEQYF	TGTGCCAGCTCGGACAGGGGGCTCTACGAGCAGTACTTC
TRBV20-1	TRBJ2-7	NA	15	NA	CSASMFQGFGYEQYF	TGCAGTGCTAGTATGTTCCAGGGGTTTGGCTACGAGCAGTACTTC
TRBV4-2	TRBJ1-2	NA	15	TRBD1	CASSQAHQGDYGYTF	TGTGCCAGCAGCCAAGCTCACCAGGGGGACTATGGCTACACCTTC
TRBV30	TRBJ1-2	NA	15	NA	CAWSWQGTTPYGYTF	TGTGCCTGGAGTTGGCAGGGTACCACCCCCTATGGCTACACCTTC
TRBV13	TRBJ2-3	once	14	TRBD2	CASSPRRGTDTQYF	TGTGCCAGCAGCCCCAGGCGGGGGACAGATACGCAGTATTTT
TRBV18	TRBJ1-1	NA	15	NA	CASSPSGSLNTEAFF	TGTGCCAGCTCACCATCAGGTTCCCTGAACACTGAAGCTTTCTTT
TRBV5-1	TRBJ2-2	NA	14	NA	CASSPNSDTGELFF	TGCGCCAGCAGTCCCAATTCGGACACCGGGGAGCTGTTTTTT
TRBV18	TRBJ2-3	NA	13	TRBD1	CASRTGVVDTQYF	TGTGCCAGCCGGACAGGGGTGGTAGATACGCAGTATTTT
TRBV3-1/TRBV3-2	TRBJ1-1	once	14	NA	CASSLREENTEAFF	TGTGCCAGCAGTTTACGGGAGGAGAACACTGAAGCTTTCTTT
TRBV6-5	TRBJ1-2	NA	14	NA	CASSPNDRRRGYTF	TGTGCCAGCAGTCCAAATGACAGGCGTCGGGGCTACACCTTC
TRBV5-6	TRBJ2-5	NA	15	TRBD2	CASSRAGGLVETQYF	TGTGCCAGCAGCCGTGCGGGGGGGCTTGTGGAGACCCAGTACTTC
TRBV18	TRBJ2-7	NA	15	NA	CASSPVEEVSYEQYF	TGTGCCAGCTCACCGGTAGAGGAGGTCTCCTACGAGCAGTACTTC
TRBV30	TRBJ1-3	once	13	NA	CAWDKSSGNTIYF	TGTGCCTGGGACAAGTCCTCTGGAAACACCATATATTTT
TRBV9	TRBJ2-3	NA	17	TRBD1	CASSPTGTGPSTDTQYF	TGTGCCAGCAGCCCAACCGGGACAGGGCCTAGCACAGATACGCAGTATTTT
TRBV4-3	TRBJ2-1	NA	15	NA	CASSQGLTEYNEQFF	TGCGCCAGCAGCCAAGGCCTGACAGAGTACAATGAGCAGTTCTTC
TRBV6-6	TRBJ2-1	NA	16	TRBD2	CASSPSLAGGPNEQFF	TGTGCCAGCAGTCCGTCACTAGCGGGGGGGCCCAATGAGCAGTTCTTC
TRBV2	TRBJ1-3	few	15	NA	CASSEEAGTGNTIYF	TGTGCCAGCAGTGAAGAGGCAGGGACTGGAAACACCATATATTTT
TRBV6-5	TRBJ1-2	NA	16	TRBD1	CASSYSSDRASYGYTF	TGTGCCAGCAGTTACTCTTCAGACAGGGCCTCCTATGGCTACACCTTC
TRBV19	TRBJ2-2	NA	16	NA	CASTPWGGTNTGELFF	TGTGCCAGTACCCCTTGGGGCGGGACGAACACCGGGGAGCTGTTTTTT
TRBV30	TRBJ1-2	NA	12	TRBD1	CAWGQGEGGYTF	TGTGCCTGGGGACAGGGAGAAGGTGGCTACACCTTC
TRBV5-1	TRBJ2-2	NA	15	NA	CASSSKTHNTGELFF	TGCGCCAGCAGCTCTAAGACACATAACACCGGGGAGCTGTTTTTT
TRBV6-5	TRBJ1-2	NA	14	NA	CASSRMGGNYGYTF	TGTGCCAGCAGTCGCATGGGGGGAAACTATGGCTACACCTTC
TRBV29-1	TRBJ1-1	NA	13	NA	CSVDRDGNTEAFF	TGCAGCGTTGACAGGGATGGGAACACTGAAGCTTTCTTT
TRBV27	TRBJ1-4	NA	17	TRBD1	CASSPGQGRGPNEKLFF	TGTGCCAGCAGTCCGGGACAGGGGAGGGGGCCTAATGAAAAACTGTTTTTT
TRBV10-3	TRBJ2-1	NA	11	TRBD2	CATGTREEQFF	TGTGCCACCGGGACTAGGGAAGAGCAGTTCTTC